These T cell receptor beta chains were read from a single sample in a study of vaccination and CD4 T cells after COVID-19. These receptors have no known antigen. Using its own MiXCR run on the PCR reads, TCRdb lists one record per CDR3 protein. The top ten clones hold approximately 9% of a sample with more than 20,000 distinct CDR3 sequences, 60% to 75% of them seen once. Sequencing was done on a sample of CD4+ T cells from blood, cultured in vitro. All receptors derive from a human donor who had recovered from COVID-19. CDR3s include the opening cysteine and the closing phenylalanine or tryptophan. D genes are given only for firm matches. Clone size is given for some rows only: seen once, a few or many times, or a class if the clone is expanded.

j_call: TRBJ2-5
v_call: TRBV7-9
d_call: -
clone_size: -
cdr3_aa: CASYATGPSSLQETQYF
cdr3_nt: TGTGCCAGCTATGCGACCGGGCCTTCCTCCCTACAAGAGACCCAGTACTTC

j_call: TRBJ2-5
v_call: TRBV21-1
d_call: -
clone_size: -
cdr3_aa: CASSKDFRETQYF
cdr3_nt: TGTGCCAGCAGCAAAGATTTCAGGGAGACCCAGTACTTC

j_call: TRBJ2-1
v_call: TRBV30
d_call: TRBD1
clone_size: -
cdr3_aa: CAGQGEDYNEQFF
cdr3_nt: TGTGCCGGACAGGGAGAAGATTACAATGAGCAGTTCTTC

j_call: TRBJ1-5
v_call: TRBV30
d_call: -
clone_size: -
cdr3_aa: CAWTRQPNQPQHF
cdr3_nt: TGTGCCTGGACCCGACAGCCCAATCAGCCCCAGCATTTT

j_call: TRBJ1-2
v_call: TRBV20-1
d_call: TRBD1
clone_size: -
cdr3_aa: CSAGGQGLDYTF
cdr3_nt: TGCAGTGCTGGAGGACAGGGACTTGACTACACCTTC

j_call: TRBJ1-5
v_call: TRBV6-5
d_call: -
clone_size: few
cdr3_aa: CASSFLAGNQPQHF
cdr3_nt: TGTGCCAGCAGTTTCTTGGCAGGTAATCAGCCCCAGCATTTT

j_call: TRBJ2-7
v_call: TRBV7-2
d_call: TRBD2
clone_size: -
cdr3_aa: CASSPAGDGSSYEQYF
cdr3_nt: TGTGCCAGCAGCCCCGCGGGGGACGGGTCCTCCTACGAGCAGTACTTC

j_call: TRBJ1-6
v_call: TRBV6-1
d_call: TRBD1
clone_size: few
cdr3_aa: CASSRRGTGLLHDNSPLHF
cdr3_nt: TGTGCCAGCAGTCGCCGAGGGACAGGGCTCCTCCACGATAATTCACCCCTCCACTTT

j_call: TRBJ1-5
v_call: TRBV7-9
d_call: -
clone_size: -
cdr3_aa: CASSLVSDQPQHF
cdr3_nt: TGTGCCAGCAGCTTAGTCTCGGATCAGCCCCAGCATTTT

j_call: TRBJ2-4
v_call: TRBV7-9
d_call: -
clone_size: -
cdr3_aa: CASSPSRNLAKNIQYF
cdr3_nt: TGTGCCAGCAGCCCCTCTAGGAACCTAGCCAAAAACATTCAGTACTTC

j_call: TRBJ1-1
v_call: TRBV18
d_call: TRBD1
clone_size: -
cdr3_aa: CASSDRGDTEAFF
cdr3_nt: TGTGCCAGCTCCGACAGGGGGGACACTGAAGCTTTCTTT

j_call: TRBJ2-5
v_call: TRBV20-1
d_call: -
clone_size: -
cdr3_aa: CSARDWKQETQYF
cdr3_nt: TGCAGTGCTAGAGATTGGAAGCAAGAGACCCAGTACTTC

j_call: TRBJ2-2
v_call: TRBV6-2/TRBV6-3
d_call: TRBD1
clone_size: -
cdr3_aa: CASSWNGQGINTGELFF
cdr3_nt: TGTGCCAGCAGTTGGAATGGACAGGGGATCAACACCGGGGAGCTGTTTTTT

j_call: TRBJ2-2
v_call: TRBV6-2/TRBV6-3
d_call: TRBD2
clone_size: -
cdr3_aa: CASSYVRGSRPGELFF
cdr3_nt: TGTGCCAGCAGTTACGTTCGCGGGAGTAGGCCCGGGGAGCTGTTTTTT

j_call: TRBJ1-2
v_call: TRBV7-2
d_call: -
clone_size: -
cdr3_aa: CASSLATGLYGYTF
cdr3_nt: TGTGCCAGCAGCTTAGCTACTGGGCTCTATGGCTACACCTTC

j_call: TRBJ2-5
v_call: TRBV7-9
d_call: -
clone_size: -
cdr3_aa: CASSLVKVQETQYF
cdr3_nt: TGTGCCAGCAGCTTAGTAAAGGTCCAAGAGACCCAGTACTTC

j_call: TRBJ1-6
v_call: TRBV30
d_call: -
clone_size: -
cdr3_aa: CAWSVIDSNSPLHF
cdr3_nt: TGTGCCTGGAGTGTAATAGACTCTAATTCACCCCTCCACTTT

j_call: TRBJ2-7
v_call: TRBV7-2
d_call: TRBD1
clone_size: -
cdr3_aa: CASSSRGQGPYEQYF
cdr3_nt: TGTGCCAGCAGCTCGAGGGGACAGGGACCCTACGAGCAGTACTTC

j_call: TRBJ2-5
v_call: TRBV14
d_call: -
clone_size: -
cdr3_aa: CASSQGWGVETQYF
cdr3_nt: TGTGCCAGCAGCCAAGGATGGGGGGTCGAGACCCAGTACTTC

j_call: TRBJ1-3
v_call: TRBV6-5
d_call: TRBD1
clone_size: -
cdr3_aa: CAGSYGTAGNTIYF
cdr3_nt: TGTGCCGGCAGTTATGGGACAGCTGGAAACACCATATATTTT

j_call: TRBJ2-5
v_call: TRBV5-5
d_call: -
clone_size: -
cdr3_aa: CASSLYQIQETQYF
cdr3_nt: TGTGCCAGCAGCTTGTACCAGATCCAAGAGACCCAGTACTTC

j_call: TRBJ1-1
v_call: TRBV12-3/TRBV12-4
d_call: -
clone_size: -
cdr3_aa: CASSSWAGTTEAFF
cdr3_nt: TGTGCCAGCAGTTCCTGGGCAGGGACCACTGAAGCTTTCTTT

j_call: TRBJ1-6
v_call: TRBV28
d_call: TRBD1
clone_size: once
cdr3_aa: CASNTGGGTPLHF
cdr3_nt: TGTGCCAGCAATACAGGGGGCGGGACACCCCTCCACTTT

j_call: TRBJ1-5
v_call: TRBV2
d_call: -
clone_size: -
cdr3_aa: CASSVQAEGQPQHF
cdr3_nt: TGTGCCAGCAGCGTACAGGCTGAGGGTCAGCCCCAGCATTTT

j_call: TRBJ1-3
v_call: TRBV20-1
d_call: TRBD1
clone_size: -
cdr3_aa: CSAQTGTGGSGNTIYF
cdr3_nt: TGCAGTGCTCAAACCGGGACAGGGGGCTCAGGAAACACCATATATTTT

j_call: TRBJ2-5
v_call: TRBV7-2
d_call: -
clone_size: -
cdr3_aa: CASSLGGQETQYF
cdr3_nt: TGTGCCAGCAGCCTAGGGGGCCAAGAGACCCAGTACTTC

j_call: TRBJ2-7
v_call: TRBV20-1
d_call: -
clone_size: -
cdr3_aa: CSCPNRASYEQYF
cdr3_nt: TGCAGTTGCCCCAACCGGGCTTCCTACGAGCAGTACTTC

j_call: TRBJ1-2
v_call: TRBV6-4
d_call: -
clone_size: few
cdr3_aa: CASSEGRYGYTF
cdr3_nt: TGTGCCAGCAGCGAAGGCCGCTATGGCTACACCTTC

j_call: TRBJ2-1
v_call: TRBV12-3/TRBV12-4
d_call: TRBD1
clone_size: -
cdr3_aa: CASTRLRDRGYNEQFF
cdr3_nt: TGTGCCAGCACCCGCCTCCGGGACAGGGGCTACAATGAGCAGTTCTTC

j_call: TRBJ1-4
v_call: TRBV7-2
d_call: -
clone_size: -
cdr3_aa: CASSLGVGANEKLFF
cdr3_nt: TGTGCCAGCAGCTTAGGAGTGGGGGCTAATGAAAAACTGTTTTTT

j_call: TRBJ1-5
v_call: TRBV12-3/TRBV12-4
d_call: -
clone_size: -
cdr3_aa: CASSLTDNQPQHF
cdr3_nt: TGTGCCAGCAGTTTGACCGACAATCAGCCCCAGCATTTT

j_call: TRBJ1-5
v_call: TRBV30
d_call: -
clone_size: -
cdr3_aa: CAWGKISGRYQPQHF
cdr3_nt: TGTGCCTGGGGCAAAATTTCAGGAAGGTATCAGCCCCAGCATTTT

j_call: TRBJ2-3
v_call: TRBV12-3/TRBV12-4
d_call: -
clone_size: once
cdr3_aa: CASTPRGLTDTQCF
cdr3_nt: TGTGCCAGCACCCCGCGGGGCCTCACAGATACGCAGTGTTTT

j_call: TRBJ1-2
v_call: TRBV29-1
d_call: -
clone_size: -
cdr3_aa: CSVSPGYYGYTF
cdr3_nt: TGCAGCGTTTCTCCCGGGTACTATGGCTACACCTTC

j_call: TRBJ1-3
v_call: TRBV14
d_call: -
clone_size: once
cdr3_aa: CASSHLGYSGNTIYF
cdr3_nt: TGTGCCAGCAGCCACCTGGGGTACTCTGGAAACACCATATATTTT

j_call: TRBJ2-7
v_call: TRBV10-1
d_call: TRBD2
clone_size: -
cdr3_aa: CATRGGLAREQYF
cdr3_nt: TGCGCCACCCGCGGGGGACTAGCGCGAGAGCAGTACTTC

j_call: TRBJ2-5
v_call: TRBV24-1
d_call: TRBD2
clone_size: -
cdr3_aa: CATSDPLASGSRGQETQYF
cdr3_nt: TGTGCCACCAGTGATCCCTTGGCTAGCGGGAGTCGAGGTCAAGAGACCCAGTACTTC

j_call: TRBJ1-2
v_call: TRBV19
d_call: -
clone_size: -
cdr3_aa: CASKKEGMIYGYTF
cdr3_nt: TGTGCCAGTAAGAAGGAGGGAATGATCTATGGCTACACCTTC

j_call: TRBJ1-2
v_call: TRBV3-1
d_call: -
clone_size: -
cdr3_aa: CASSQGCSVLDYGYTF
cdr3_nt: TGTGCCAGCAGCCAAGGCTGTTCGGTATTAGACTATGGCTACACCTTC

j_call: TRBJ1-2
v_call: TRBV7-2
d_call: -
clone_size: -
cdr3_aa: CASRVAGRAWSGYTF
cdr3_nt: TGTGCCAGCAGGGTCGCGGGCAGGGCATGGAGTGGCTACACCTTC

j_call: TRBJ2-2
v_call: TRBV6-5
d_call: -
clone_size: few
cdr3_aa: CASSYTGPGELFF
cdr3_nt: TGTGCCAGCAGTTACACTGGTCCCGGGGAGCTGTTTTTT

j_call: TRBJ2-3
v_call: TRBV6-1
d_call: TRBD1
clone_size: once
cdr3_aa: CASRPDRGYTDTQYF
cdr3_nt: TGTGCCAGCAGACCCGACAGGGGATACACAGATACGCAGTATTTT

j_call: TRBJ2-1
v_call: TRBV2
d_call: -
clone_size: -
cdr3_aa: CARRQHNEQFF
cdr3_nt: TGTGCCAGGAGACAGCACAATGAGCAGTTCTTC

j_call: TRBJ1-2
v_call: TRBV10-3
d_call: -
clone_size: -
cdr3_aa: CAISEWAGDGYTF
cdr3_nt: TGTGCCATCAGTGAGTGGGCAGGGGATGGCTACACCTTC

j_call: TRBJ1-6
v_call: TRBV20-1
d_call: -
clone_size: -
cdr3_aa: CSARRKWGSYNSPLHF
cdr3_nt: TGCAGTGCTAGACGGAAATGGGGGTCATATAATTCACCCCTCCACTTT

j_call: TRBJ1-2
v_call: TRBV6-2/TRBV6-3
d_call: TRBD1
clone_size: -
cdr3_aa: CASSLHADRGHGYTF
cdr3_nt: TGTGCCAGCAGTCTCCACGCCGACAGGGGGCATGGCTACACCTTC

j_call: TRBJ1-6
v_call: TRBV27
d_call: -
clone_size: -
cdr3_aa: CASRMTKLSPLHF
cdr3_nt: TGTGCCAGCAGAATGACTAAACTTTCACCCCTCCACTTT